Listed below are T cell receptor beta chains from one sample, sequenced in a study of T-cell reconstitution after alpha-beta-depleted transplantation in children. TCRdb ran MiXCR on the PCR reads and lists one entry per CDR3 protein. The sample contains 450,000 to 550,000 distinct CDR3 sequences, approximately 10% of which appear only once. The material was PBMCs, mostly from graft donor cells, obtained 180 days after TCRalphabeta/CD19-depleted stem cell transplant. Receptors originate from a female patient aged 2-15 years who had a stem cell transplant for aplastic anemia, so the T cells may come from the graft donor. CDR3s include the opening cysteine and the closing phenylalanine or tryptophan. Each record gives: V gene, J gene, clone size, D gene, CDR3 length, CDR3 protein, CDR3 DNA. The D gene is left open where the match is weak. Some rows have no size entry. The others give once, few or many, or a class for an expanded clone.

TRBV30,TRBJ2-1,few,NA,11,CAWRDNNEQFF,TGTGCCTGGCGGGATAACAATGAGCAGTTCTTC
TRBV29-1,TRBJ1-1,few,NA,13,CSVERMGNTEAFF,TGCAGCGTTGAACGGATGGGTAACACTGAAGCTTTCTTT
TRBV29-1,TRBJ1-1,NA,TRBD1,14,CSVEGRGVNTEAFF,TGCAGCGTTGAAGGCAGGGGGGTGAACACTGAAGCTTTCTTT
TRBV27,TRBJ2-1,NA,NA,16,CASRTPALNYYNEQFF,TGTGCCAGCAGAACGCCAGCTTTGAATTACTACAATGAGCAGTTCTTC
TRBV7-2,TRBJ1-2,few,NA,16,CASSPRMIPKSYGYTF,TGTGCCAGCAGCCCAAGAATGATCCCGAAAAGCTATGGCTACACCTTC
TRBV5-1,TRBJ1-1,NA,TRBD1,15,CASSLARGSLSEAFF,TGCGCCAGCAGCTTGGCCAGGGGGAGTCTCTCTGAAGCTTTCTTT
TRBV18,TRBJ1-1,NA,NA,15,CASSVRGQWGTEAFF,TGTGCCAGCTCAGTTCGGGGCCAATGGGGCACTGAAGCTTTCTTT
TRBV7-9,TRBJ2-5,few,NA,14,CASSLKGVGETQYF,TGTGCCAGCAGCTTGAAGGGGGTAGGGGAGACCCAGTACTTC
TRBV9,TRBJ2-5,few,TRBD1,16,CASSTQDRGLQETQYF,TGTGCCAGCAGCACCCAGGACAGGGGCCTCCAAGAGACCCAGTACTTC
TRBV5-1,TRBJ1-3,NA,NA,15,CASSPPGVSGNTIYF,TGCGCCAGCAGCCCGCCCGGGGTCTCTGGAAACACCATATATTTT
TRBV29-1,TRBJ2-3,many,NA,14,CSAVPDRPTDTQYF,TGCAGCGCTGTCCCGGACAGACCAACAGATACGCAGTATTTT
TRBV11-2,TRBJ1-2,NA,TRBD1,13,CASSRDRKEGYTF,TGTGCCAGCAGCCGGGACAGGAAAGAAGGCTACACCTTC
TRBV20-1,TRBJ2-1,NA,NA,13,CSANGLGNNEQFF,TGCAGTGCGAACGGACTGGGAAACAATGAGCAGTTCTTC
TRBV6-5,TRBJ1-6,many,NA,14,CASSYGIYNSPLHF,TGTGCCAGCAGTTACGGGATTTATAATTCACCCCTCCACTTT
TRBV12-3/TRBV12-4,TRBJ1-1,few,NA,12,CASSFTDLGAFF,TGTGCCAGCAGTTTTACAGACCTCGGGGCTTTCTTT
TRBV7-3,TRBJ2-6,few,TRBD1,23,CASSLTPGQGRSNGLSGANVLTF,TGTGCCAGCAGCTTAACACCGGGACAGGGTAGATCGAATGGACTTTCTGGGGCCAACGTCCTGACTTTC
TRBV7-9,TRBJ2-5,NA,NA,14,CASSPHKGRETQYF,TGTGCCAGCAGCCCCCACAAGGGCAGAGAGACCCAGTACTTC
TRBV27,TRBJ2-1,NA,NA,17,CASSPTILRDWENEQFF,TGTGCCAGCAGTCCCACCATCCTCCGGGACTGGGAGAATGAGCAGTTCTTC
TRBV2,TRBJ2-1,NA,TRBD2,17,CASSEMGLAGGPYEQFF,TGTGCCAGCAGTGAAATGGGGCTAGCGGGAGGGCCGTATGAGCAGTTCTTC
TRBV12-3/TRBV12-4,TRBJ2-2,few,TRBD1,13,CASSRDRAGELFF,TGTGCCAGCAGTAGGGACAGGGCCGGGGAGCTGTTTTTT
TRBV15,TRBJ2-3,many,NA,16,CATSRDLRTLTDTQYF,TGTGCCACCAGCAGAGATTTGCGGACCCTCACAGATACGCAGTATTTT
TRBV7-2,TRBJ2-5,many,TRBD2,15,CASSLTGLAGETQYF,TGTGCCAGCAGCTTAACGGGACTAGCAGGGGAGACCCAGTACTTC
TRBV5-8,TRBJ1-4,many,NA,11,CASSLYEKLFF,TGTGCCAGCAGCTTATATGAAAAACTGTTTTTT
TRBV24-1,TRBJ2-2,NA,NA,12,CATSDFTLKLFF,TGTGCCACCAGTGATTTCACCCTCAAGCTGTTTTTT
TRBV29-1,TRBJ2-5,NA,NA,12,CSVEDPGRTQYF,TGCAGCGTTGAAGATCCGGGCCGGACCCAGTACTTC
TRBV12-3/TRBV12-4,TRBJ2-7,many,TRBD1,14,CASSSTGGSYEQYF,TGTGCCAGCAGTTCGACAGGGGGCTCCTACGAGCAGTACTTC
TRBV6-2/TRBV6-3,TRBJ2-7,many,NA,14,CASRIGLEHGEQYF,TGTGCCAGCAGGATAGGGCTGGAGCATGGCGAGCAGTACTTC
TRBV20-1,TRBJ1-5,NA,NA,14,CSASPTVYNQPQHF,TGCAGTGCTTCGCCGACCGTCTACAATCAGCCCCAGCATTTT
TRBV5-1,TRBJ2-7,NA,TRBD1,16,CASSWSPGTGRREQYF,TGCGCCAGCAGCTGGTCCCCCGGGACAGGGCGACGCGAGCAGTACTTC
TRBV4-3,TRBJ2-7,few,NA,14,CASSQDPQVYEQYF,TGCGCCAGCAGCCAAGATCCCCAGGTTTACGAGCAGTACTTC
TRBV6-5,TRBJ2-7,few,TRBD2,15,CASSYPGGGAYEQYF,TGTGCCAGCAGTTACCCGGGCGGGGGGGCCTACGAGCAGTACTTC
TRBV13,TRBJ1-3,few,NA,17,CASSLQFGPSSGNTIYF,TGTGCCAGCAGCCTACAATTTGGACCGTCGTCTGGAAACACCATATATTTT
TRBV4-3,TRBJ2-3,NA,TRBD1,17,CASSQGLDIQGADTQYF,TGCGCCAGCAGCCAAGGACTGGACATACAGGGGGCAGATACGCAGTATTTT